The source of this T cell receptor beta chain is a study of blood T cell repertoires in COVID-19. The assay was immunoSEQ multiplex PCR, and TCRdb's table has in-frame clones only and misses some. In the table there are approximately 200,000 clones, nearly 90% of which are singletons. The CDR3 spans 13 residues. The germline V and J ends were trimmed by 1 base and 5 bases, with 8 bases remaining between them. The V gene's germline CDR1 is SEHNR and CDR2 FQNEAQ (reference sequence). This sequence originates from a man aged 25 to 40 who had recovered from COVID-19. The sample taken for sequencing was PBMCs or T cells enriched from blood (not recorded which). The chain employs TRBV7-9 and TRBJ1-2; unclear D gene. CDR3 DNA sequence: TGTGCCAGCAGCTTAGGTGCGGGTTATGGCTACACCTTC. This encodes CASSLGAGYGYTF.